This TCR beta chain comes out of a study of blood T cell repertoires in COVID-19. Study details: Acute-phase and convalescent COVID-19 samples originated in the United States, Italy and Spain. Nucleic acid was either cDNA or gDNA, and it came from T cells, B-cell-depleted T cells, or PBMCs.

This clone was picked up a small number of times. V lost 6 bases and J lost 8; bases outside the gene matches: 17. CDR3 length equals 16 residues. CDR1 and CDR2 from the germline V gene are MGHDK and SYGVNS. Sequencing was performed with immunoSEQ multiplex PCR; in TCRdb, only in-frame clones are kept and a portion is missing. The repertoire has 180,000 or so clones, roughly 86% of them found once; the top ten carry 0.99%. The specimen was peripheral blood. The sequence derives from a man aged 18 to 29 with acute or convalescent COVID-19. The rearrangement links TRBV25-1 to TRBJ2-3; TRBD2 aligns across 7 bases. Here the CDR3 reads CASSGGGGAFVATQYF. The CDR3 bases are TGTGCCAGCAGCGGTGGGGGGGGAGCATTTGTAGCTACGCAGTATTTT. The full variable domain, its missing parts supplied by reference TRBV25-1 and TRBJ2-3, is EADIYQTPRYLVIGTGKKITLECSQTMGHDKMYWYQQDPGMELHLIHYSYGVNSTEKGDLSSESTVSRIRTEHFPLTLESARPSHTSQYLCASSGGGGAFVATQYFGPGTRLTVL.